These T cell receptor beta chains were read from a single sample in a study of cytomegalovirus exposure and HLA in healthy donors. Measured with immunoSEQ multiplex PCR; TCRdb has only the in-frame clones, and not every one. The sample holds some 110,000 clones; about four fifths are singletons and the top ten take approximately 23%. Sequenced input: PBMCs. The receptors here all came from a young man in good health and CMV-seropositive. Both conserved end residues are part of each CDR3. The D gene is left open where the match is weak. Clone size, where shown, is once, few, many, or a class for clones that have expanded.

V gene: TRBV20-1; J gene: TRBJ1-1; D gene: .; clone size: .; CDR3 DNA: TGCAGTGCGTCCGGGAACACTGAAGCTTTCTTT; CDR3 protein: CSASGNTEAFF
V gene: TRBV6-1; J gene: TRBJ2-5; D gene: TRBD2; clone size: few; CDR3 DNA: TGTGCCATCAGTGAGTCGGTGGGACTAGCGGTCCAAGAGACCCAGTACTTC; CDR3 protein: CAISESVGLAVQETQYF
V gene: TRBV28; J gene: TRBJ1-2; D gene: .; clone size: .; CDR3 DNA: TGTGCCAGCAGTTCCCCCGGAGGGTCGGGCTATGGCTACACCTTC; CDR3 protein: CASSSPGGSGYGYTF
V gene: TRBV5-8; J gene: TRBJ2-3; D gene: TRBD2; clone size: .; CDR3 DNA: TGTGCCAGCAGCCGAGCGGGAGGGTCCACAGATACGCAGTATTTT; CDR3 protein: CASSRAGGSTDTQYF
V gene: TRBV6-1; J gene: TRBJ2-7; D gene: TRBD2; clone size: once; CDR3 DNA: TGTGCCAGCAGTGAATATTGGGCTAGCGGACTCAACGAGCAGTACTTC; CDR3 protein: CASSEYWASGLNEQYF
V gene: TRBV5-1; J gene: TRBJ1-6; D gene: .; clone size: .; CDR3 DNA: TGCGCCAGCAGCTTGGACCTCAGGACATATAATTCACCCCTCCACTTT; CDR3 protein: CASSLDLRTYNSPLHF
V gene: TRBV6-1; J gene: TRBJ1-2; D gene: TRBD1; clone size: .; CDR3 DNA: TGTGCCAGCAGTCGGACAGGGCTCTATGGCTACACCTTC; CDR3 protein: CASSRTGLYGYTF
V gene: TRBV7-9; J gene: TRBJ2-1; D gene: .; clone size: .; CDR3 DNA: TGTGCCAGCAGCCTAGAAGGGGGAGGGGAGCAGTTCTTC; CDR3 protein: CASSLEGGGEQFF
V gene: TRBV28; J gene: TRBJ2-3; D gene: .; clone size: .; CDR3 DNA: TGTGCCAGCCGGGAGAGTCCCTTCACAGATACGCAGTATTTT; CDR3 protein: CASRESPFTDTQYF
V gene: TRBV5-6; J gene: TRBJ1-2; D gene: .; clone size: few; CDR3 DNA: TGTGCCAGCAGCTTGGAGGGGACATACGGCTACACCTTC; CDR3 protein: CASSLEGTYGYTF
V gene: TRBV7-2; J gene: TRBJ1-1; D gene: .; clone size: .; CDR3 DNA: TGTGCCAGCAGCTTTTCCACAGTGACTGAAGCTTTCTTT; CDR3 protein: CASSFSTVTEAFF
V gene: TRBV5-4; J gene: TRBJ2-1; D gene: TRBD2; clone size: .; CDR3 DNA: TGTGCCAGCAGCTTGTTACAGCGGGAGTACAATGAGCAGTTCTTC; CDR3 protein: CASSLLQREYNEQFF
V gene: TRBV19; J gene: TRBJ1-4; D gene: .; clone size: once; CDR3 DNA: TGTGCCAGTAGTATTGGAGGGGCGGCTGAAAAACTGTTTTTT; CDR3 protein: CASSIGGAAEKLFF
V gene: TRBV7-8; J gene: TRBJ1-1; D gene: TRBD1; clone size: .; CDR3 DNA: TGTGCCAGCAGCGGACGGGCGGACAGGGGGAACACTGAAGCTTTCTTT; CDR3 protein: CASSGRADRGNTEAFF
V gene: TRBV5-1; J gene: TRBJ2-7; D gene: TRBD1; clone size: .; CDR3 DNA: TGCGCCAGCAGCTTGGTCCCGGGACAGGTGTCCTACGAGCAGTACTTC; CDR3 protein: CASSLVPGQVSYEQYF
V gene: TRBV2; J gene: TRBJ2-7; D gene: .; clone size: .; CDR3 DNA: TGTGCCAGCAGGGGGGGTAGCTCCTACGAGCAGTACTTC; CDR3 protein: CASRGGSSYEQYF
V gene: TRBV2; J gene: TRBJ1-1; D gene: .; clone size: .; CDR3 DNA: TGTGCCAGCAGTGAAATCTTGGCGGAACTTATGAACACTGAAGCTTTCTTT; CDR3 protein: CASSEILAELMNTEAFF
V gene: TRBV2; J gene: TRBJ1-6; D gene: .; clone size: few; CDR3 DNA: TGTGCCAGCAGACAGACAGGCTATAATTCACCCCTCCACTTT; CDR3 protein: CASRQTGYNSPLHF
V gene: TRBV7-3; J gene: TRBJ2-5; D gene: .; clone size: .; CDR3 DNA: TGTGCCAGCAGCCGAAGCGGTCAAGAGACCCAGTACTTC; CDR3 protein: CASSRSGQETQYF
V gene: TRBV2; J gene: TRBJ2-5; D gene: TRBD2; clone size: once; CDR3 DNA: TGTGCCACAAAGCGGGGGGCGGGAGAGACCCAGTACTTC; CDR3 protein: CATKRGAGETQYF
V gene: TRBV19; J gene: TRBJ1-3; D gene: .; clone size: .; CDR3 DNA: TGTGCCAGTAGTATAGGAGGCGGTACCACAGGAAACACCATATATTTT; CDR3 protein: CASSIGGGTTGNTIYF
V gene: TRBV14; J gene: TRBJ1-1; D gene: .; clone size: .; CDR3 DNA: TGTGCCAGCAGTTGGGGACAGAACACTGAAGCTTTCTTT; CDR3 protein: CASSWGQNTEAFF
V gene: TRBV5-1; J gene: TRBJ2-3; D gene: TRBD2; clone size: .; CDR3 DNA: TGCGCCAGCAGCGCGGGAACTAGCGGGAACACAGATACGCAGTATTTT; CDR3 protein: CASSAGTSGNTDTQYF
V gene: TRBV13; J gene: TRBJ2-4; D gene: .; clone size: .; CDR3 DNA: TGTGCCAGCAGCTTAACTCTGTCTACCGTCAGGGGAGACAAAAACATTCAGTACTTC; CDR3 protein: CASSLTLSTVRGDKNIQYF
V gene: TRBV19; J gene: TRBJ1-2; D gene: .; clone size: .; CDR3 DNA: TGTGCCAGTACCCCAGACACTCCGCCCGGGGATGGCTACACCTTC; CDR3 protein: CASTPDTPPGDGYTF
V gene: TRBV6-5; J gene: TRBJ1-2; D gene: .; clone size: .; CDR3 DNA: TGTGCCAGCAGTTACCCTTATTCCAGGGTCCATGGCTACACCTTC; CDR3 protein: CASSYPYSRVHGYTF
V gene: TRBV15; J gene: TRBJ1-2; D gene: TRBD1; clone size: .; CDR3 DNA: TGTGCCACCAGCAGATTAATGGACAGGGGGTATGGCTACACCTTC; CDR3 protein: CATSRLMDRGYGYTF
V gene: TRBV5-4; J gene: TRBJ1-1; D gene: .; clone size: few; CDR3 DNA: TGTGCCAGCAGCGACTCGACTGTTAACACTGAAGCTTTCTTT; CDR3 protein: CASSDSTVNTEAFF
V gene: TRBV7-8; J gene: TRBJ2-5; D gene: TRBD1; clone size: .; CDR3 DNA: TGTGCCAGCAGCCTCGGGGACAGTGGAGAGACCCAGTACTTC; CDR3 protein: CASSLGDSGETQYF
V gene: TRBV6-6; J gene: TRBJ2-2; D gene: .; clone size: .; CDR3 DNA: TGTGCCAGCAGTCCGACTGGAAGTTTATCCGGGGAGCTGTTTTTT; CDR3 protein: CASSPTGSLSGELFF
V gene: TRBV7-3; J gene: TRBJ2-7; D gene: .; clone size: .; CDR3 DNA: TGTGCCAGCAGCCCCCAGGCGTTGAGCTCCTACGAGCAGTACTTC; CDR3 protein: CASSPQALSSYEQYF
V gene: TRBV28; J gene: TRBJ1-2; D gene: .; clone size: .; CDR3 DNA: TGTGCCTTCAAGGGAGGTAACGATGGCTACACCTTC; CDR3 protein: CAFKGGNDGYTF
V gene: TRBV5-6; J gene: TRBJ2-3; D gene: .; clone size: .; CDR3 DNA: TGTGCCAGCAGTTACGTAACTAGGACTATTACAGATACGCAGTATTTT; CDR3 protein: CASSYVTRTITDTQYF
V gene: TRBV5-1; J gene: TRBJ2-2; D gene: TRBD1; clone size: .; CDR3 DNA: TGCGCCAGCAGCCTAGGGACAGGTCATACCGGGGAGCTGTTTTTT; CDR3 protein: CASSLGTGHTGELFF
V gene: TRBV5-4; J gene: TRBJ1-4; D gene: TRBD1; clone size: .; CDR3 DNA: TGTGCCAGCAGCACCGACAGGGGGCTAAGAGAAAAACTGTTTTTT; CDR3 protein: CASSTDRGLREKLFF
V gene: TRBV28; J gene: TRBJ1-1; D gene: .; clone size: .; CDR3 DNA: TGTGCCAGCAGTCAACAGGAGACTGAAGCTTTCTTT; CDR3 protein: CASSQQETEAFF
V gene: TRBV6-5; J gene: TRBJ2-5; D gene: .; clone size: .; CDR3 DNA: TGTGCCAGCAGGGCCGGGACAAACGGAGCGACCCAGTACTTC; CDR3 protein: CASRAGTNGATQYF
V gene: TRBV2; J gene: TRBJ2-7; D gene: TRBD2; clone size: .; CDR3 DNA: TGTGCCAGCAGGACTAGCGGGGGGGCCCACGAGCAGTACTTC; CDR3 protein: CASRTSGGAHEQYF
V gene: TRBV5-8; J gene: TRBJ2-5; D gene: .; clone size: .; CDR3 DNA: TGTGCCAGCAGCTTAGCAGGCCTCGAGGAGACCCAGTACTTC; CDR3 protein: CASSLAGLEETQYF
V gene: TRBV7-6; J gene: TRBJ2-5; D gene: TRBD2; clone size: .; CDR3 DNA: TGTGCCAGCAGCCTACTCCCCCCCGCTAGCGGGACTCAAGAGACCCAGTACTTC; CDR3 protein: CASSLLPPASGTQETQYF
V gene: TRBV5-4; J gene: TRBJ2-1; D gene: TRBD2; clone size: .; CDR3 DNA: TGTGCCAGCAGCTCGAGCGGGGGCCTTCCCTACAATGAGCAGTTCTTC; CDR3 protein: CASSSSGGLPYNEQFF
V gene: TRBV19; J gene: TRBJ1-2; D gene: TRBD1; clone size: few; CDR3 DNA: TGTGCCAGTACCAGGACAGGGGGCTATGGCTACACCTTC; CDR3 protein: CASTRTGGYGYTF
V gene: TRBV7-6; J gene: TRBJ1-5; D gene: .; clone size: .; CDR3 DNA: TGTGCCAGCAGCTTCTTCCCAGGGGAGCCCCAGCATTTT; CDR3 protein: CASSFFPGEPQHF
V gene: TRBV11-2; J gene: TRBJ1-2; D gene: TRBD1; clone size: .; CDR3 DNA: TGTGCCAGCAGCTCTCGACAGGGCTTGGGACCTTATGGCTACACCTTC; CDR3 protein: CASSSRQGLGPYGYTF
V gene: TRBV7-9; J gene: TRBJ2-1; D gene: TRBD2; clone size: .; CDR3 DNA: TGTGCCAGCAGCTCTCCGGGACTAGCGTTTCATGAGCAGTTCTTC; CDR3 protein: CASSSPGLAFHEQFF
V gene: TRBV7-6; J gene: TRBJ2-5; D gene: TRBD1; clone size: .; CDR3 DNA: TGTGCCAGCAGCTTATCGACAGGGCGAGAGGCCCAGTACTTC; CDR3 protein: CASSLSTGREAQYF
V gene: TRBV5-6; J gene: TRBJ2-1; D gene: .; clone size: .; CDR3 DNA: TGTGCCAGCAGCTTGGCCCTGGCGGGGTACTACAATGAGCAGTTCTTC; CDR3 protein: CASSLALAGYYNEQFF
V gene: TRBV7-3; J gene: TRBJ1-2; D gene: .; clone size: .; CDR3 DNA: TGTGCCAGCAGCCTCGGGGAAGCACATGGCTACACCTTC; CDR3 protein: CASSLGEAHGYTF
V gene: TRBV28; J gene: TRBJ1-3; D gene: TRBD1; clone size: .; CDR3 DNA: TGTGCCAGCAGTGGGACAGGGCGGACTGGAAACACCATATATTTT; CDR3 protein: CASSGTGRTGNTIYF
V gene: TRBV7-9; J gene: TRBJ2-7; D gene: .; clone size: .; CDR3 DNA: TGTGCCAGCAGCTTAATGCCGGGGAGGGAGCAGTACTTC; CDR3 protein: CASSLMPGREQYF
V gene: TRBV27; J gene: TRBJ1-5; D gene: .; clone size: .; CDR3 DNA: TGTGCCAGCAGGCAAGCTTTGAGCGGGCCCCAGCATTTT; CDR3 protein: CASRQALSGPQHF
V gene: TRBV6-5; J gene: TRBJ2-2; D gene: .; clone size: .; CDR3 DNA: TGTGCCAGCAGTTACTCCCGGGTAGCCGGGGAGCTGTTTTTT; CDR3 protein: CASSYSRVAGELFF
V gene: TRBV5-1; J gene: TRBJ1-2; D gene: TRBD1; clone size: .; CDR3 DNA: TGTGCCAGCAGCTCTGGACAGGTTTATGGCTACACCTTC; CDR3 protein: CASSSGQVYGYTF
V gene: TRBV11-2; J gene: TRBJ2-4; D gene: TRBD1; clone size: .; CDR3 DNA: TGTGCCAGCAGCCCCAGGGGGACACTCCTAGCCAAAAACATTCAGTACTTC; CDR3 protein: CASSPRGTLLAKNIQYF
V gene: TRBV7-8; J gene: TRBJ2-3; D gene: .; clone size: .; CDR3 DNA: TGTGCCAGCAGCCCGCGCCGCGTCCGCACAGATACGCAGTATTTT; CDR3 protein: CASSPRRVRTDTQYF
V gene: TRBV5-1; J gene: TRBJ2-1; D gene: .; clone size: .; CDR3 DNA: TGCGCCAGCAAGGAACAGGGACCCCTCGATGAGCAGTTCTTC; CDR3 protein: CASKEQGPLDEQFF
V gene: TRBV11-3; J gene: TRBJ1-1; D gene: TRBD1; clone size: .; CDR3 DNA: TGTGCCAGCAGCGACCCGACAGGGCGCACTGAAGCTTTCTTT; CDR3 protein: CASSDPTGRTEAFF
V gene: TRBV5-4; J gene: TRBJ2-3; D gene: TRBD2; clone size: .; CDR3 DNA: TGTGCCAGCAGCCGGCGACTAGCGGAGATACATACGCAGTATTTT; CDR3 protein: CASSRRLAEIHTQYF
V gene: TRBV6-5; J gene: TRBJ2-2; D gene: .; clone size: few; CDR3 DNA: TGTGCCAGCAGTGCTAGCGTAGGCACCGGGGAGCTGTTTTTT; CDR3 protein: CASSASVGTGELFF